This T cell receptor beta chain originates from a study of blood T cells in healthy people across ages. Study results and caveats: Age showed a roughly linear inverse relationship with TCR beta diversity per million T cells.

A J-beta primer mix and a sample-barcoded 5' primer were used in a second PCR of roughly 6 to 11 cycles. TCRdb itself ran the 5' RACE reads through MiXCR, one entry per CDR3 protein. The table shows about 1.5 million distinct CDR3 sequences, with 42% occurring only once. Comment on this clonotype: Its antigen is still unknown.

The germline CDR1 and CDR2 sequences are SGHRS and YFSETQ. The CDR3 sequence is 15 residues long. Trimming took 4 bases from V and 8 from J, leaving 19 bases between them. This clonotype was obtained from a woman younger than 35 in good health. The chain has TRBV5-1 and TRBJ2-1; D perhaps matches TRBD1 (5 bases). Sequencing used blood. The CDR3 nucleotides read TGCGCCAGCAGCATTGACAGCCCGGCCCTCTATGAGCAGTTCTTC. Translating it yields CASSIDSPALYEQFF.